This is a list of T cell receptor beta chains from one sample in a study of blood T cell repertoires in COVID-19. Using immunoSEQ multiplex PCR, the repertoire was profiled, and TCRdb retains in-frame clones only, with some absent. Counted here are a few hundred thousand clones, about 86% occurring once; the ten biggest clones make up 3.5% to 4%. The source material was PBMCs or T cells enriched from blood (not recorded which). These receptors all come from a woman aged 40 to 49 with acute COVID-19. CDR3s include the opening cysteine and the closing phenylalanine or tryptophan. The D gene is left open where the match is weak. The size of a clone is reported for some rows only, either as once, few or many, or as a class for expanded clones.

D: TRBD1; size: .; J: TRBJ1-2; V: TRBV28; CDR3: CASSVSAGGGYTF; DNA: TGTGCCAGCAGTGTTAGTGCAGGGGGCGGCTACACCTTC
D: .; size: .; J: TRBJ2-2; V: TRBV12-3/TRBV12-4; CDR3: CASRGLNTGELFF; DNA: TGTGCCAGCCGAGGCCTAAACACCGGGGAGCTGTTTTTT
D: TRBD2; size: .; J: TRBJ2-2; V: TRBV5-1; CDR3: CASSIGLAGARDTGELFF; DNA: TGCGCCAGCAGCATCGGACTAGCGGGAGCCCGCGACACCGGGGAGCTGTTTTTT
D: TRBD1; size: .; J: TRBJ2-7; V: TRBV19; CDR3: CASSTDRVYEQYF; DNA: TGTGCCAGTAGCACTGACAGGGTCTACGAGCAGTACTTC
D: TRBD2; size: once; J: TRBJ2-5; V: TRBV4-2; CDR3: CASSQASGRQFETQYF; DNA: TGTGCCAGCAGCCAGGCCAGCGGGAGGCAGTTTGAGACCCAGTACTTC
D: .; size: .; J: TRBJ1-5; V: TRBV28; CDR3: CASSLRGYNQPQHF; DNA: TGTGCCAGCAGTTTAAGAGGGTATAATCAGCCCCAGCATTTT
D: .; size: .; J: TRBJ1-4; V: TRBV18; CDR3: CASSPQIGDSSEKLFF; DNA: TGTGCCAGCTCACCACAAATCGGGGACTCGAGTGAAAAACTGTTTTTT
D: TRBD1; size: .; J: TRBJ1-5; V: TRBV28; CDR3: CASSPTGEAQPQHF; DNA: TGTGCCAGCAGTCCGACAGGGGAGGCTCAGCCCCAGCATTTT
D: TRBD1; size: .; J: TRBJ1-5; V: TRBV5-5; CDR3: CASSPLDRVGRQPQHF; DNA: TGTGCCAGCAGCCCCCTTGACAGGGTCGGCCGACAGCCCCAGCATTTT
D: TRBD2; size: .; J: TRBJ2-3; V: TRBV20-1; CDR3: CSALLASQNFF; DNA: TGCAGTGCATTACTAGCGAGCCAGAACTTTTTT
D: TRBD1; size: .; J: TRBJ2-3; V: TRBV5-6; CDR3: CASSLTTGGYTDTQYF; DNA: TGTGCCAGCAGCTTGACGACAGGGGGGTACACAGATACGCAGTATTTT